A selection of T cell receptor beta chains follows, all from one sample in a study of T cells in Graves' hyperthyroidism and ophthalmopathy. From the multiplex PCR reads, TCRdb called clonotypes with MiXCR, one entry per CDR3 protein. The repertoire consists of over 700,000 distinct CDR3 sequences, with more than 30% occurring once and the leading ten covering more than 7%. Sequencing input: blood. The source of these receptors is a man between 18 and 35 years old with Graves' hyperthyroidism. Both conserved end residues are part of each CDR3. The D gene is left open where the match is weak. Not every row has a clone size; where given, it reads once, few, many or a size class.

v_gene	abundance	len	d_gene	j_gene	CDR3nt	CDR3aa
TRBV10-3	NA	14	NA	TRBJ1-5	TGTGCCAGCAAACCCCTACTTAGCAATCAGCCCCAGCATTTT	CASKPLLSNQPQHF
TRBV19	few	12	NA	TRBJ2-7	TGTGCCAGTAGTATTGGCACCGGTGAGCAGTACTTC	CASSIGTGEQYF
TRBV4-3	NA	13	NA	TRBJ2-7	TGCGCCAGCAGCCACAGGGAAGGGGTCGAGCAGTACTTC	CASSHREGVEQYF
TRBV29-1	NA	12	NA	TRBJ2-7	TGCAGCGGGGGTACAGCGTCAGGCGAGCAGTACTTC	CSGGTASGEQYF
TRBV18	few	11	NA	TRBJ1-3	TGTGCCAGCTCACCACGGGACACCATATATTTT	CASSPRDTIYF
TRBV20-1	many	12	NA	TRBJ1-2	TGCAGTGCTAGAAGAGGGTACTATGGCTACACCTTC	CSARRGYYGYTF
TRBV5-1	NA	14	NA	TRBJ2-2	TGCGCCAGCAGCTTGGACAGGTACCCCGGGGAGCTGTTTTTT	CASSLDRYPGELFF
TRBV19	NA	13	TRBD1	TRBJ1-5	TGTGCCAGTGAAGACAGGGTCCATCAGCCCCAGCATTTT	CASEDRVHQPQHF
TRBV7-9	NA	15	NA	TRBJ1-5	TGTGCCAGCACCCCCTCGCGGGGGGTAGGGCAGCCCCAGCATTTT	CASTPSRGVGQPQHF
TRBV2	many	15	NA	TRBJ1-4	TGTGCCAGCAGTGGTGGACGGTCAACTAATGAAAAACTGTTTTTT	CASSGGRSTNEKLFF
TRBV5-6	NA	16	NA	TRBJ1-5	TGTGCCAGCAGCTTACGAGGGGGGGTGAGCAATCAGCCCCAGCATTTT	CASSLRGGVSNQPQHF
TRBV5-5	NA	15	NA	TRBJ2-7	TGTGCCAGCAGCTCAGATTTAGGACAGCCCTACGAGCAGTACTTC	CASSSDLGQPYEQYF
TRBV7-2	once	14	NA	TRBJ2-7	TGTGCCAGCAAAGTCCAAGGGGCAGCCTACGAGCAGTACTTC	CASKVQGAAYEQYF
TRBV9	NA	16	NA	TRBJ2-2	TGTGCCAGCAGCGTAGAGGCGGGGGCTAGCTCCGGGGAGCTGTTTTTT	CASSVEAGASSGELFF
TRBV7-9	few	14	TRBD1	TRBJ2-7	TGTGCCAGCAGCTTGGGACAGGGAAGTAGCGAGCAGTACTTC	CASSLGQGSSEQYF
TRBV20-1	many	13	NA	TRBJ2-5	TGCAGTGCTAATGGCGGGCCCCAAGAGACCCAGTACTTC	CSANGGPQETQYF
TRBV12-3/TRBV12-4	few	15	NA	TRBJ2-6	TGTGCCAGCAACCCTAACCGGGTCGGGACCAACGTCCTGACTTTC	CASNPNRVGTNVLTF
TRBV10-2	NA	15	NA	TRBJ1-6	TGCGCCAGCAGTGTCCAGGGAGGTGATAATTCACCCCTCCACTTT	CASSVQGGDNSPLHF
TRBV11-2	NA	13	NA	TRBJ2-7	TGTGCCAGCAGCAAGCGGGTCCCCTACGAGCAGTACTTC	CASSKRVPYEQYF
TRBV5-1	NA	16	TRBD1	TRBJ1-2	TGCGCCAGCAGCTTAAGTCCCGGGGGACAGGGGCGCGGCTACACCTTC	CASSLSPGGQGRGYTF
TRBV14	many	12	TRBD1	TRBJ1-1	TGTGCCAGCAGCCAGACAGGGGTGAGGGCTTTCTTT	CASSQTGVRAFF
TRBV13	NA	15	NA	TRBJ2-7	TGTGCCAGCACCCCCGGGCGGGGATTCCTCTACGAGCAGTACTTC	CASTPGRGFLYEQYF
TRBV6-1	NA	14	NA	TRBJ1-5	TGTGCCAGCAGTGAAGCAGGGGTCCGTCAGCCCCAGCATTTT	CASSEAGVRQPQHF
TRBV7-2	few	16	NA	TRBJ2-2	TGTGCCAGCAGCTTAGAAGATACTTCGAACACCGGGGAGCTGTTTTTT	CASSLEDTSNTGELFF
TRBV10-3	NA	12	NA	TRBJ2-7	TGTGCCATCAGGGCAGGGGACTACGAGCAGTACTTC	CAIRAGDYEQYF
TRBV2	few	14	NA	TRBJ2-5	TGTGCCAGCAGTGAAGTTGGAGGGTTGCAGACCCAGTACTTC	CASSEVGGLQTQYF
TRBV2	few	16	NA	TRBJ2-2	TGTGCCAGCAGTGAAGTAGGAGGGAGAGGCACCGGGGAGCTGTTTTTT	CASSEVGGRGTGELFF
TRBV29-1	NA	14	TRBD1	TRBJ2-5	TGCAGCGCAATTGAGGACAGGACCAATCAGCCCCAGTACTTC	CSAIEDRTNQPQYF
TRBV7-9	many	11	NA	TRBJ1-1	TGTGCCAGCGCGTGGGACACTGAAGCTTTCTTT	CASAWDTEAFF
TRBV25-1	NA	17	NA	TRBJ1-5	TGTGCCAGCAGTCCGCTGGGACGGATGCTAAGCGATCAGCCCCAGCATTTT	CASSPLGRMLSDQPQHF
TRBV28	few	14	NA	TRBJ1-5	TGTGCGACCCTGCCGGATGTTACCAATCAGCCCCAGCATTTT	CATLPDVTNQPQHF
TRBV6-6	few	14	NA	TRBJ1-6	TGTGCCAGCAGTGTAGAAAGCTATAATTCACCCCTCCACTTT	CASSVESYNSPLHF
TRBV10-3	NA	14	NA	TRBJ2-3	TGTGCCATCAGTGAGTCCCGGGACCCAGATACGCAGTATTTT	CAISESRDPDTQYF
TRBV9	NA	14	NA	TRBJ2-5	TGTGCCAGCAGTTTGATTCCCAGGGAAGAGACCCAGTACTTC	CASSLIPREETQYF
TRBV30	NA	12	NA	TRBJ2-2	TGTGCCTGGAGCCCAGGTGGGGGGGAGCTGTTTTTT	CAWSPGGGELFF
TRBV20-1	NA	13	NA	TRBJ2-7	TGCAGTGCTATTGTGGGGGAGCCCTACGAGCAGTACTTC	CSAIVGEPYEQYF
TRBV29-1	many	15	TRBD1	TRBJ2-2	TGCAGCGTTGAATTGGGGACAGGGGTCACCGGGGAGCTGTTTTTT	CSVELGTGVTGELFF
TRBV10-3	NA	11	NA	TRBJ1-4	TGTGCCATCAGGTCGGGGGAAAAACTGTTTTTT	CAIRSGEKLFF
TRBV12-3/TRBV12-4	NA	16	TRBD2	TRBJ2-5	TGTGCCAGCAGGGCACTAGCGGGGGACAGTCAAGAGACCCAGTACTTC	CASRALAGDSQETQYF
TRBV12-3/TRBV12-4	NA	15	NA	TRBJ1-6	TGTGCCAGCAGCCAAGCGGAGTGGGGGCAGTCACCCCTCCACTTT	CASSQAEWGQSPLHF
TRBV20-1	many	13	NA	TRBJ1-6	TGCAGTGCTCTCTCGAGGCAGGGATCACCCCTCCACTTT	CSALSRQGSPLHF
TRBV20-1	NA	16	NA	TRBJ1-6	TGCAGTGCTAGTGACCCTCGGAGGGCAGGAACCAAACCCCTCCACTTT	CSASDPRRAGTKPLHF
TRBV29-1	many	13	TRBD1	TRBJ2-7	TGCAGCGTTTACACAGGGGCGCGAGACGAGCAGTACTTC	CSVYTGARDEQYF
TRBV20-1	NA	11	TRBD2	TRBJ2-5	TGCAGTGCTAGTAGCGGGAAGACCCAGTACTTC	CSASSGKTQYF
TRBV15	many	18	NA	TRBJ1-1	TGTGCCACCAGCAGAGATCGGGGGACGCTGGGCGATGGCACTGAAGCTTTCTTT	CATSRDRGTLGDGTEAFF
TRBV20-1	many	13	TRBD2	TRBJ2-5	TGCAGTGCGGGGCTAGCGGGGCAAGAGACCCAGTACTTC	CSAGLAGQETQYF
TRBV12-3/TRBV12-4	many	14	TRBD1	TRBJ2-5	TGTGCCAGCAGTGGACAGGGGAACCAGGAGACCCAGTACTTC	CASSGQGNQETQYF
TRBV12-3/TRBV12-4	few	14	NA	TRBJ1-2	TGTGCCAGCAGCCCTGAGACAGCGAACTATGGCTACACCTTC	CASSPETANYGYTF
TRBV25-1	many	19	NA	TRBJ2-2	TGTGCCAGCAGTGAATATAGAGGTGGGGCAGGGCCGAACACCGGGGAGCTGTTTTTT	CASSEYRGGAGPNTGELFF
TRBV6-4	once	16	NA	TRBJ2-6	TGTGCCAGCAGTGACCCAGAGGGCACGGGAGCCAACGTCCTGACTTTC	CASSDPEGTGANVLTF
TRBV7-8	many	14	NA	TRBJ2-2	TGTGCCAGCAGCTTAAGACGGGACACCGGGGAGCTGTTTTTT	CASSLRRDTGELFF
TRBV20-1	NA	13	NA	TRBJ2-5	TGCAGTGCCCCCGGACAGTACCAAGAGACCCAGTACTTC	CSAPGQYQETQYF
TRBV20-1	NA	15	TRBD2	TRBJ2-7	TGCAGTGCTAGACCTAGGAGCGGGGGGGCCAAAGAGCAGTACTTC	CSARPRSGGAKEQYF
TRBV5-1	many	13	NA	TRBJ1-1	TGCGCCAGCAGCTTAACAGGGATCGCTGAAGCTTTCTTT	CASSLTGIAEAFF
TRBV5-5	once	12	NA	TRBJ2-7	TGTGCCAGCAGCTTGGAAGGGTGCGAGCAGTACTTC	CASSLEGCEQYF
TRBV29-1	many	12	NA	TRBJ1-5	TGCAGCGCCCGGGACGGGACTCAGCCCCAGCATTTT	CSARDGTQPQHF
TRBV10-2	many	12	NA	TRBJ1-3	TGCGCCAGCAGTGAGTTGGGGTACACCATATATTTT	CASSELGYTIYF
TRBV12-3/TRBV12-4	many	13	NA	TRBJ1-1	TGTGCCAGCAGTTTTGGGCCCGCGGTATGGACTTTCTTT	CASSFGPAVWTFF
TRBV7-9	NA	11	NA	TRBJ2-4	TGTGCCAGCAGCTCGGAAAACATTCAGTACTTC	CASSSENIQYF